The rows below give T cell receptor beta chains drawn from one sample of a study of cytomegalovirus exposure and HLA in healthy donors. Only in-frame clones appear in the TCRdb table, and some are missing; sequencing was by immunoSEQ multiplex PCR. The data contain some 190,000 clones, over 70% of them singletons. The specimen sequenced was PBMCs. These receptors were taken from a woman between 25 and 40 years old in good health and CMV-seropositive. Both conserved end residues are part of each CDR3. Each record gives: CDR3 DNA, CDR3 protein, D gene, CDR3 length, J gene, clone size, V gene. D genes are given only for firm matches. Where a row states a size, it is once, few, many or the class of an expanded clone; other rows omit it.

TGTGCCAGCGGGACTAGCGGGAGGTCCGCAACCCTTCCGAAGTTCTTC	CASGTSGRSATLPKFF	TRBD2	16	TRBJ2-1	-	TRBV2
TGTGCCAGTAGACCTACGGCGGGATCGCACTACGAGCAGTACTTC	CASRPTAGSHYEQYF	-	15	TRBJ2-7	-	TRBV19
TGCAGCGTTGGAGGCGGGAATCAGCCCCAGCATTTT	CSVGGGNQPQHF	-	12	TRBJ1-5	few	TRBV29-1
TGTGCCAGCAGCTTAAACGTCCTAGCGGGAGGAAATTTCAATGAGCAGTTCTTC	CASSLNVLAGGNFNEQFF	TRBD2	18	TRBJ2-1	-	TRBV7-2
TGCAGCGTTGAAGATGGAGGGGAGTCGTTGGAGGCGACTGAAGCTTTCTTT	CSVEDGGESLEATEAFF	-	17	TRBJ1-1	-	TRBV29-1
TGTGCCAGCAGCTTCGGATTGCGGATTCAGACAGGATCTAACTATGGCTACACCTTC	CASSFGLRIQTGSNYGYTF	-	19	TRBJ1-2	few	TRBV5-4
TGTGCCAGCAGCTTAGAGGCTAGCGGAACCTGGCGGAATGAGCAGTTCTTC	CASSLEASGTWRNEQFF	TRBD2	17	TRBJ2-1	-	TRBV7-6
TGTGCCATCAGTGACACGGTCAGCAATCAGCCCCAGCATTTT	CAISDTVSNQPQHF	-	14	TRBJ1-5	-	TRBV10-3
TGTGCCAGTAGTATTATATGGAACACTGAAGCTTTCTTT	CASSIIWNTEAFF	-	13	TRBJ1-1	-	TRBV19
TGTGCCAGCAGCGTCGGTATTGAAGCTTTCTTT	CASSVGIEAFF	-	11	TRBJ1-1	-	TRBV5-6
TGTGCCAGCTCCCAACAGGGATCCATGGGGGCTTTCTTT	CASSQQGSMGAFF	-	13	TRBJ1-1	-	TRBV18
TGTGCCAGCAGTTTCTCCCAACTAGCGGGATATAAAACAGATACGCAGTATTTT	CASSFSQLAGYKTDTQYF	TRBD2	18	TRBJ2-3	-	TRBV27
TGTGCCAGCAGCTCCCGAGCGGGGTTCTTTAGCGAGCAGTACTTC	CASSSRAGFFSEQYF	TRBD2	15	TRBJ2-7	few	TRBV13
TGCAGCGTTGAAGGGGGGCGAGAGACCCAGTACTTC	CSVEGGRETQYF	-	12	TRBJ2-5	-	TRBV29-1
TGTGCCAGCAGTTTAACCGGTTCCTACGAGCAGTACTTC	CASSLTGSYEQYF	-	13	TRBJ2-7	-	TRBV27
TGCGCCAGCAGCTTGGGTATTCCCTACGAGCAGTACTTC	CASSLGIPYEQYF	-	13	TRBJ2-7	-	TRBV5-1
TGTGCCAGCAGTCAACCGGGGGACAGCCAAGAGACCCAGTACTTC	CASSQPGDSQETQYF	-	15	TRBJ2-5	-	TRBV28
TGCGCCAGCAGCCAAAAACTCAGAACAGCCTCTGGGGAGCTGTTTTTT	CASSQKLRTASGELFF	-	16	TRBJ2-2	-	TRBV4-1
TGTGCCAGCAGCCAAGATACAGGGAGAGGGACTGAAGCTTTCTTT	CASSQDTGRGTEAFF	-	15	TRBJ1-1	few	TRBV7-9
TGTGCCAGCAGCTTAGCGCTTGGACTAGCCCAATACAATGAGCAGTTCTTC	CASSLALGLAQYNEQFF	TRBD2	17	TRBJ2-1	-	TRBV7-2
TGTGCCAGCAGCTTGATAGGGACAGGGACCTACAATGAGCAGTTCTTC	CASSLIGTGTYNEQFF	TRBD1	16	TRBJ2-1	few	TRBV5-4
TGTGCCAGCAGCGTAGTAGCGGAGCCCTCCAATGAGCAGTTCTTC	CASSVVAEPSNEQFF	-	15	TRBJ2-1	-	TRBV9
TGTGCCATCGCAGGGGGCAATCAGCCCCAGCATTTT	CAIAGGNQPQHF	-	12	TRBJ1-5	once	TRBV28
TGTGCCAGCTCATCCGGGACTAGCCTAGTGGAGACCCAGTACTTC	CASSSGTSLVETQYF	TRBD2	15	TRBJ2-5	-	TRBV18
TGTGCCAGTAGTATTTATGAGATTTCGAACACTGAAGCTTTCTTT	CASSIYEISNTEAFF	-	15	TRBJ1-1	-	TRBV19
TGCGCCAGCAGCAAACTTGTGCAGCCCCAGCATTTT	CASSKLVQPQHF	-	12	TRBJ1-5	-	TRBV5-1
TGTGCCAGCCGAGGCGGGACTCCAATCACAGATACGCAGTATTTT	CASRGGTPITDTQYF	-	15	TRBJ2-3	-	TRBV6-1
TGTGCCAGCAGTTTGGTTCTTCCTTTCTTTCGGAATGAGCAGTTCTTC	CASSLVLPFFRNEQFF	-	16	TRBJ2-1	-	TRBV28
TGTGCCAGCAGTTTATCCCGGGGAGGGTTGACTGAAGCTTTCTTT	CASSLSRGGLTEAFF	-	15	TRBJ1-1	-	TRBV27